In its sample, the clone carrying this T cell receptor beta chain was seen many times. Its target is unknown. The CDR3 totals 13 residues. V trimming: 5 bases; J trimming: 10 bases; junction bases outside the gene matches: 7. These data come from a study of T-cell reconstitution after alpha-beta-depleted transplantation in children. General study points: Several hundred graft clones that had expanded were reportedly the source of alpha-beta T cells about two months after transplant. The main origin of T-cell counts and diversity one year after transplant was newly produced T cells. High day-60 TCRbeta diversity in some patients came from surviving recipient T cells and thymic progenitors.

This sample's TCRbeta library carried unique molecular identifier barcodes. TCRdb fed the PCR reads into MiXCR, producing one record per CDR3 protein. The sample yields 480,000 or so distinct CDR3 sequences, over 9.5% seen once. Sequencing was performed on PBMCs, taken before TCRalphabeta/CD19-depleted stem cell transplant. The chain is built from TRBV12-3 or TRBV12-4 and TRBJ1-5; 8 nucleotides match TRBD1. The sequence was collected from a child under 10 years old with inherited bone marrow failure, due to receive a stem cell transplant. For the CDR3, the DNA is TGTGCCAGCAGTAATGGGGACAGGCCCCCCCAGCATTTT. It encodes CASSNGDRPPQHF.